This record covers a single T cell receptor beta chain. Its antigen remains unidentified. Time point in this sample: pre-treatment sample, taken before nivolumab and TIL therapy. Patients were adults with stage 4 NSCLC. This sample stems from a study of TIL therapy for anti-PD-1-resistant metastatic lung cancer. Study findings and constraints: The baseline peripheral repertoire was partially replaced by infused TIL clonotypes that later decayed.

Sequencing used immunoSEQ v3. Survey-level samples got 1.5 million to 2 million read pairs; deep-level samples got about 5-6.5 million. TCRdb's copy holds only in-frame clones and misses some; the assay was immunoSEQ multiplex PCR. The sample lists 50,000 or so clones, around 80% occurring once. Sequenced here: blood, sampled at baseline. The TCR was taken from a woman aged 30-85 years with non-small cell lung cancer.

DNA for the CDR3: TGTGCCAGCAGCCAATCACCCGGGACAGGGTACGAGCAGTACTTC. This translates into CASSQSPGTGYEQYF. The V gene is TRBV7-8, the J gene TRBJ2-7, with TRBD1 matching 9 bases. Germline V CDR1 and CDR2: SGHVS, FQNEAQ. The V and J ends lost 5 bases and 4 bases, in that order; junction bases with no gene match: 9. The CDR3 runs to 15 residues. Filled out from reference TRBV7-8 and TRBJ2-7, the complete variable domain reads GAGVSQSPRYKVAKRGQDVALRCDPISGHVSLFWYQQALGQGPEFLTYFQNEAQLDKSGLPSDRFFAERPEGSVSTLKIQRTQQEDSAVYLCASSQSPGTGYEQYFGPGTRLTVT.